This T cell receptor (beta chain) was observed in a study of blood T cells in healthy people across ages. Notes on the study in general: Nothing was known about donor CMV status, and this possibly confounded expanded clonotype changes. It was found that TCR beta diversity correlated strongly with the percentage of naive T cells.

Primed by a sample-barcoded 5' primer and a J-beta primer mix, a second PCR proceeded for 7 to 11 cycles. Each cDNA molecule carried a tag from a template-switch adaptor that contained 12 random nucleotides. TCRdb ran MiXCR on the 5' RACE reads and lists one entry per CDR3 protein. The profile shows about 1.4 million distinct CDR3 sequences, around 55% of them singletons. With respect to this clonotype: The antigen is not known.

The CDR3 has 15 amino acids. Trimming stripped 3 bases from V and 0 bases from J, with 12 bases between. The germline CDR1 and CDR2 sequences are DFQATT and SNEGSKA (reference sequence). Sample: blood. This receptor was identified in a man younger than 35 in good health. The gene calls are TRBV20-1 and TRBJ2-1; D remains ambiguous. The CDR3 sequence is CSASLGSSSYNEQFF. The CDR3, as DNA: TGCAGTGCTAGTTTGGGGTCCAGCTCCTACAATGAGCAGTTCTTC.